Listed below are T cell receptor beta chains from one sample, sequenced in a study of cytomegalovirus exposure and HLA in healthy donors. TCRdb's copy holds only in-frame clones and misses some; the assay was immunoSEQ multiplex PCR. The sample shows 55,000 to 80,000 clones, 82% of them seen only once. Sequencing was carried out using PBMCs. These receptors were taken from a man between 18 and 35 years old in good health and CMV-seronegative. The CDR3 runs from the conserved cysteine through the conserved F or W. Fields, in order: V gene, D gene, J gene, CDR3 length, clone size, CDR3 DNA, CDR3 protein. A D gene is named only where the DNA matches it firmly. Clone size, where shown, is once, few, many, or a class for clones that have expanded.

TRBV6-1	.	TRBJ2-5	15	.	TGTGCCAGCAGTGAAGCGCATCAGGGATGGGAGACCCAGTACTTC	CASSEAHQGWETQYF
TRBV19	.	TRBJ1-4	14	few	TGTGCCAGTAGTATCACAGGGAACGGGGAAAAACTGTTTTTT	CASSITGNGEKLFF
TRBV7-8	TRBD2	TRBJ2-7	16	.	TGTGCCAGCAGCTACACTCGACTAGCGCTTATTTACGAGCAGTACTTC	CASSYTRLALIYEQYF
TRBV21-1	.	TRBJ1-1	15	.	TGTGCCAGCAGCAAAGAAGGGCGGGCTAGGACTGAAGCTTTCTTT	CASSKEGRARTEAFF
TRBV13	.	TRBJ2-4	17	.	TGTGCCAGCTCGGGGCTTGGACAGCAACTAGCCAAAAACATTCAGTACTTC	CASSGLGQQLAKNIQYF
TRBV6-5	.	TRBJ1-5	15	few	TGTGCCAGCAGTTACTCGGGAGAGGTTGCTCAGCCCCAGCATTTT	CASSYSGEVAQPQHF
TRBV7-3	.	TRBJ2-7	15	.	TGTGCCAGCAGCTTAATCTCCGGGAACACGTACGAGCAGTACTTC	CASSLISGNTYEQYF
TRBV19	TRBD2	TRBJ2-7	15	.	TGTGCCAGTACCCCAGAATCTAGCGGGATTGGAGAGCAGTACTTC	CASTPESSGIGEQYF
TRBV19	TRBD2	TRBJ2-7	15	.	TGTGCCAGTAGTATTTCTAGCGGGACCACCTACGAGCAGTACTTC	CASSISSGTTYEQYF
TRBV5-1	.	TRBJ1-1	14	.	TGCGCCAGCAGCTTGCCAGGGTTCACCACTGAAGCTTTCTTT	CASSLPGFTTEAFF
TRBV21-1	.	TRBJ2-2	15	.	TGTGCCAGCAGCGCTCAAACAGAGGGGACTGGGGAGCTGTTTTTT	CASSAQTEGTGELFF
TRBV5-8	TRBD1	TRBJ2-3	15	once	TGTGCCAGCAGCTCAGGACAGGGAAGCACAGATACGCAGTATTTT	CASSSGQGSTDTQYF
TRBV5-4	TRBD1	TRBJ2-7	14	.	TGTGCCAGCAGCTCGGACAGGGGGTACTACGAGCAGTACTTC	CASSSDRGYYEQYF
TRBV10-1	TRBD1	TRBJ2-7	13	.	TGCGCCAGCAGTGGTCAGGGGGATAGCGAGCAGTACTTC	CASSGQGDSEQYF
TRBV5-5	.	TRBJ1-4	14	once	TGTGCCAGCAGCTTGGATTTGTTCGGTGTAAAACTGTTTTTT	CASSLDLFGVKLFF
TRBV2	.	TRBJ2-1	15	.	TGTGCCAGCAGTGTTAAGACAGGTTTGTGGAATGAGCAGTTCTTC	CASSVKTGLWNEQFF
TRBV5-1	.	TRBJ1-4	16	.	TGCGCCAGCAGCTCAAATCCACAGGGCACTAATGAAAAACTGTTTTTT	CASSSNPQGTNEKLFF
TRBV30	TRBD2	TRBJ2-1	14	once	TGTGCCTGGAGTTGGTCGGGGGGGCCGCATGAGCAGTTCTTC	CAWSWSGGPHEQFF
TRBV7-9	.	TRBJ1-4	15	.	TGTGCCAGCAGCTTAAAACTCCCCCGGGGTGAAAAACTGTTTTTT	CASSLKLPRGEKLFF
TRBV7-9	.	TRBJ2-2	15	.	TGTGCCATCGACCCTGCAGGGTTAGGAACCGGGGAGCTGTTTTTT	CAIDPAGLGTGELFF
TRBV7-2	.	TRBJ2-3	13	.	TGTGCCAGCAGCCAGACTATCACAGATACGCAGTATTTT	CASSQTITDTQYF
TRBV5-6	TRBD2	TRBJ2-5	15	.	TGTGCCAGCAGCTTTGTGGCGGGGGGAAAGGAGACCCAGTACTTC	CASSFVAGGKETQYF
TRBV6-5	TRBD1	TRBJ2-7	14	.	TGTGCCAGCAGTCAACGGGACAGAAACTACGAGCAGTACTTC	CASSQRDRNYEQYF
TRBV5-1	TRBD1	TRBJ1-1	14	.	TGCGCCAGCAGATCAGGGGGGCCGAACACTGAAGCTTTCTTT	CASRSGGPNTEAFF
TRBV9	.	TRBJ2-2	16	.	TGTGCCAGCAGCCTAAACCGACAAGCGGGTACCGGGGAGCTGTTTTTT	CASSLNRQAGTGELFF
TRBV18	.	TRBJ2-3	15	.	TGTGCCAGCTCGCTTAACAGGGCCCGCACAGATACGCAGTATTTT	CASSLNRARTDTQYF
TRBV5-1	TRBD2	TRBJ2-2	17	.	TGCGTCAGCAGCGCCTTACTGACTAGCGGGAGCACCGGGGAGCTGTTTTTT	CVSSALLTSGSTGELFF
TRBV4-3	TRBD1	TRBJ2-3	18	.	TGCGCCAGCAGCCAGCAAACCGGGACAGGGACCCGCACAGATACGCAGTATTTT	CASSQQTGTGTRTDTQYF
TRBV6-5	.	TRBJ2-6	15	.	TGTGCCAGCAGGGAGGCCGACTCTGGGGCCAACGTCCTGACTTTC	CASREADSGANVLTF
TRBV30	.	TRBJ2-3	11	.	TGTGCCTGGAGTGTATCTGATACGCAGTATTTT	CAWSVSDTQYF